This T cell receptor beta chain was captured by sequencing in a study of cytomegalovirus exposure and HLA in healthy donors (dated by TCRdb to about 2017). For the study in its entirety: An earlier analysis of approximately 600 of the donors reported roughly 300 Gb of sequence data and some 100 million unique TCR beta sequences from about 179 million T cells. To decide whether each TCR beta V gene segment behaved as functional or pseudogenic, an earlier analysis of fewer than 750 of the donors relied on high-throughput TCR beta sequencing. Alongside the repertoire data, information on donor age, sex, ethnicity and CMV serostatus was compiled. Class I and class II HLA loci were covered by the typing at four-digit resolution. The number of typed donors differed by locus: roughly 629-640 for A, B, C, DRB1 and DQB1; 500 to 550 for DQA1; 606 for DPA1; and 400 to 480 for DPB1. To study patterns of TCR occurrence, a later analysis re-analyzed previously published TCR beta repertoires from around 700 donors and added high-resolution HLA genotyping. Every discovery cohort repertoire had been produced on one sequencing platform. A later genetic analysis used genome-wide SNP genotypes for about 55% of the 666 donors, treating that subset as a discovery cohort. Besides the first cohort of 666 subjects, a separate validation cohort made up of 95 to 150 different subjects was used. Among about 410 genotyped donors of the cohort, an average of approximately 240,000 unique TCR beta nucleotide sequences was sequenced per donor, of which 15% to 20% were non-productive. The aim of the study was to test whether cataloging public T cell receptors could identify signatures of past pathogen exposure. An early release that covered several hundred HLA-typed donors contained approximately 290 gigabases of sequencing data and some 87 million unique TCR sequences. Of the 300 to 400 genotyped donors, roughly 85% fell in the genetic ancestry cluster associated with self-reported Caucasian donors. The study combined high-throughput TCR immunosequencing, statistical association of individual TCRs with disease status, and machine learning to predict cytomegalovirus infection status. Rather than using new phenotypic data, the later analysis identified candidate immune exposures from TCR beta sequences and from how often those sequences occurred across donors. About five DR-DQ haplotypes were treated as single units for association and clustering because of strong linkage in the cohort. The T cell repertoires of several hundred subjects were profiled by immunosequencing and related to cytomegalovirus serostatus.

In the case of this clone: What antigen it recognizes has not been identified.

The cohort was made up of roughly 670 healthy bone marrow donors. At the time of sampling, all cohort members were nominally healthy, though unrecorded immune exposures were likely present. The donor tested CMV seronegative and was one of the 352 seronegative cohort members. Every donor gave a peripheral blood sample, and the peripheral blood mononuclear cells from that sample were used for TCR beta sequencing. The Qiagen DNeasy Blood Extraction Kit was used to extract genomic DNA from the blood cell samples. What the work shows at the level of the full study, not this receptor alone: A further reported finding was that TCR beta sequences accurately predicted the HLA-A and HLA-B alleles for most subjects in the first cohort. Linkage disequilibrium might explain the correlated functional status among segregating V segments, but an unknown experimental factor could not be ruled out. For the cohort, immune exposure information was limited to CMV serostatus. In a later analysis, the rate of TCR association differed among HLA loci, with DRB1 alleles having the most associated TCRs and HLA-C alleles having the fewest. A later analysis found that most CMV-associated TCR beta chains appeared HLA-restricted, with HLA associations seemingly driven largely by CMV exposure. Most TCR sequences were seen in very few donors, while some public TCRs were found in many individuals. In both the original and validation cohorts, the classifier was reported to diagnose cytomegalovirus status with high specificity and sensitivity. V-gene and J-gene trimming of TCR beta chains was associated with a missense DCLRE1C variant in a later genetic analysis, and the association was replicated in an independent cohort. In vitro tests confirmed that a few of the cytomegalovirus-associated TCR beta chains recognize cytomegalovirus antigens. When HLA alleles, especially DR and DQ, strongly co-occurred, TCR associations were difficult to assign to individual alleles. In a later analysis, HLA-associated TCR beta chains were found to be more clonally expanded and to have lower generation probabilities than equally common non-associated chains. In a later analysis, several top co-occurrence clusters were reported to appear linked to parvovirus B19, influenza, CMV and Epstein-Barr virus. Because HLA typing was missing for some donors at each locus, association tests included only the typed subset. Only TCR beta chains were sequenced in this cohort, and the absence of alpha or paired-chain data limited detectable features. Sequencing depth was assumed to be roughly uniform across donors in the presence/absence analyses, though that assumption may not hold. It was suggested by the authors that the approach could potentially be generalized to other disease states and immunological phenotypes. Because the 87-base-pair reads could not distinguish some IMGT-functional V segments, including TRBV6-2 and TRBV6-3, those segments were excluded. A later genetic analysis reported fewer N-insertions in productive TCRs among donors in an Asian-associated ancestry cluster than the roughly 700-donor mean. An earlier analysis of some 560 of the donors showed that most TCR beta V segments appeared in productive rearrangements either about 87% or about 30% of the time, which broadly matched IMGT annotations. Because counts were too low, roughly 16 rarely observed V segments, including chromosome 9 orphons, were left out of the earlier analysis of 587 of the donors. The study listed over 150 TCR beta chains as associated with cytomegalovirus. The sequencing pipeline was judged likely to have produced a cluster of highly shared sequence variants as a technical artifact. At a false discovery rate of 0.05, a later analysis linked fewer than 20,000 TCR beta sequences to specific HLA alleles.

The CDR1 and CDR2 encoded by the germline V gene are MGHDK and SYGVNS. The CDR3 runs 18 amino acids, cysteine and phenylalanine included. Kept here is only the CDR3 DNA, which spans 54 bases and is read in frame from base 1. V is pruned by 3 bases and J by 3 bases, leaving 10 bases of the junction without a gene match. The method was the immunoSEQ multiplex PCR assay. For the multiplex PCR, a mixture combining 60 forward primers for TCR Vbeta segments and 13 reverse primers for TCR Jbeta segments was used. The CDR3 region of rearranged TCR beta genes was amplified from genomic DNA by a multiplex PCR assay. The amplified TCR beta libraries were sequenced on the Illumina HiSeq System as 87-base-pair reads. The study's own analysis went as follows. In a later analysis, about 80 million unique TCR beta chains were counted across the approximately 620 repertoires, and about 10 million of these chains were shared by at least two donors. Raw reads were error-corrected and collapsed into unique sequences by a nearest-neighbor algorithm in which closely related sequences were merged to remove PCR and sequencing errors. Alignment of CDR3 sequences to IMGT reference sequences was used to assign V, D and J gene segments. For a sequence to be retained, a match of at least six nucleotides was required to both a V gene segment and a J gene segment. Rearrangements were called productive when the CDR3 lacked stop codons and stayed in frame with V and J; all others were non-productive. CDR3 was defined by IMGT convention, running from the second conserved V-encoded cysteine to the conserved J-encoded phenylalanine. In an earlier analysis of roughly 610 of the donors, sequences lacking an unambiguous match to a single V gene segment were excluded. An earlier analysis of a few hundred of the donors called V segments functional above 56.7% productive rearrangements and segregating when the between-donor standard deviation exceeded 5%. A statistical classification framework was built to diagnose cytomegalovirus status from the catalog of TCR beta chain sequences. V and J gene assignment, in a later analysis, came from comparing TCR nucleotide sequences with IMGT/GENE-DB human TR gene sequences. A later analysis assigned CDR3 sequences and most-parsimonious VDJ recombination scenarios with the TCRdist pipeline. In a later analysis, each TCR beta chain was defined by its CDR3 amino acid sequence together with its V-gene family, and reads lacking a unique V-gene family were excluded. A later analysis removed 600 or so highly shared, low-generation-probability nucleotide sequences to deal with suspected cross-contamination and a sequencing artifact. A later analysis calculated a clonal expansion index for each public chain from normalized within-repertoire ranks of inferred template counts. Generation probabilities in a later analysis came from a VDJ recombination model fitted to out-of-frame rearrangements, and those results were checked against IGoR. Hypergeometric tests were used in a later analysis to score TCR-TCR, TCR-HLA and TCR-CMV co-occurrence, with a repertoire-size bias correction applied to the TCR pairs. To estimate false discovery rates, a later analysis permuted the HLA or CMV assignments 20 times. A later analysis grouped co-occurring TCRs with DBSCAN, adding TCRdist sequence similarity when clustering within HLA-allele-positive subsets. Repertoires with fewer than 30,000 or more than 120,000 public chains, plus five repertoires with anomalous nucleotide sharing, were excluded from co-occurrence clustering. TCRdb retrieved this table from immuneACCESS and kept in-frame rearrangements only. Not all clones are present; in checked studies, unresolved V genes account for under half, and no reason is known for the remainder. That table gives V, J and clone size, and the DNA gave D and trimming. This specimen's table enumerates under 150,000 clones. The ten largest account for around 1.5% of the sample.

The receptor's source is a middle-aged woman in good health and CMV-seronegative. Sequencing was carried out using PBMCs. The V and J genes are TRBV25-1 and TRBJ2-1; a stretch of 11 junction bases matches TRBD2. The DNA is as follows: TGTGCCAGCAGTGATTCATCCCGGGGACTAGCGGTCTACAATGAGCAGTTCTTC. Protein translation: CASSDSSRGLAVYNEQFF.